The 20 T cell receptor beta chains below all came from one sample that was sequenced in a study of shared clonotypes between healthy human individuals. The method was immunoSEQ multiplex PCR; TCRdb's version includes in-frame clones alone and lacks a portion of them. The sample consists of over a million clones, over 95% of them appearing once. Source material: naive CD4+ T cells sorted from blood. As for subset: CD45RA+ positively selected. These receptors all stem from a man aged 25 to 40 in good health.

The gene calls are TRBV7-2 and TRBJ2-7; D is undetermined. Germline V CDR1 and CDR2: SGHTA, FQGNSA. V lost 1 base and J lost 5, with 6 bases in between. CDR3 length: 12 amino acids. The CDR3 loop is CASSLGRDEQYF. The CDR3 nucleotides read TGTGCCAGCAGCTTAGGTCGGGACGAGCAGTACTTC.

V and J are TRBV2 and TRBJ2-2, with 7 bases fitting TRBD1. V trimming: 9 bases; J trimming: 1 base; junction bases outside the gene matches: 8. Germline V gene lookup returns CDR1 SNHLY and CDR2 FYNNEI. The CDR3 totals 15 residues. DNA for the CDR3: TGTGCCAGTACACCGGGACAGAGGAACACCGGGGAGCTGTTTTTT. Translated, it gives CASTPGQRNTGELFF.

This chain joins TRBV27 and TRBJ2-1, with D maybe TRBD2 (5 bases). Trimming left V 8 bases short and J 0 bases short, with 11 bases between. This CDR3 region has 14 residues. Germline CDR1 and CDR2: MNHEY and SMNVEV (reference sequence). The CDR3: CASGAAGSYNEQFF. CDR3 DNA sequence: TGTGCCAGCGGAGCGGCGGGCTCCTACAATGAGCAGTTCTTC.

CDR3 loop: CASSLWVLGQMDPGYTF. The CDR3 coding sequence is TGTGCCAGCAGCTTATGGGTTTTGGGACAGATGGATCCCGGCTACACCTTC. This rearrangement joins TRBV7-3 to TRBJ1-2; 7 bases line up with TRBD1. Germline-derived CDR1 and CDR2 are SGHTA and FQGTGA. This CDR3 region has 17 residues. V lost 2 bases, J lost 8 bases, and 17 bases stayed unmatched.

The V and J genes are TRBV19 and TRBJ2-7; TRBD2 agrees at 10 bases. Germline CDR1 reads LNHDA; CDR2 reads SQIVND (reference sequence). The CDR3 is made up of 18 amino acids. The ends lost 1 base at V and 4 bases at J; junction bases unmatched: 13. The CDR3 bases are TGTGCCAGTAGTATAGGTAATAGCGGGAGGATGCGGAAATACGAGCAGTACTTC. Translated: CASSIGNSGRMRKYEQYF.

Only one count was recorded for this clone. This chain uses TRBV10-3 with TRBJ1-1; 8 bases are a match to TRBD1. Trimming removed 10 bases from V and 0 bases from J; junction bases left unmatched: 7. The V gene's germline CDR1 is ENHRY and CDR2 SYGVKD. This CDR3 has 14 amino acids. The CDR3, as DNA: TGTGCCACCACAGGGGGGCCCATGAACACTGAAGCTTTCTTT. The encoded protein is CATTGGPMNTEAFF.

The CDR3 DNA sequence: TGTGCCAGTAGTACCGGCGGTTTTGGGATAGGGAACACTGAAGCTTTCTTT. This encodes CASSTGGFGIGNTEAFF. The V call is TRBV19, the J call TRBJ1-1; no clear D gene. CDR3 size: 17 residues. Germline-derived CDR1 and CDR2 are LNHDA and SQIVND (reference sequence). Trimming took 4 bases from V and 1 from J, leaving 19 bases between them.

V usage is TRBV11-2 and J usage is TRBJ2-1; TRBD2 aligns across 14 bases. V lost 4 bases to trimming and J lost 7 bases; unmatched junction nucleotides: 9. The CDR3 totals 17 residues. Per germline, CDR1 SGHAT and CDR2 FQNNGV. The CDR3 region has the DNA TGTGCCAGCAGCTCGACCCCGGGACTAGCGGGAGTGAATGAGCAGTTCTTC. Its translation is CASSSTPGLAGVNEQFF.

In the case of this clone: The sample contains more than one DNA sequence encoding this CDR3. The chain employs TRBV18 and TRBJ2-1; D possibly uses TRBD1 or TRBD2 (5 bases each). Germline lookup yields CDR1 KGHSH and CDR2 LQKENI. This CDR3 is 11 amino acids long. Trimming took off 3 bases at V and 9 bases at J, with 6 bases between the two ends. CDR3 residues: CASSPGGEQFF. For the CDR3, the DNA is TGTGCCAGCTCACCTGGGGGTGAGCAGTTCTTC.

The chain recombines TRBV7-6 with TRBJ2-1, with 7 bases matching TRBD2. With 8 bases clipped from V and 7 bases from J, the junction kept 14 bases outside the gene matches. The CDR3 extends over 15 amino acids. CDR1 SGHVS and CDR2 FNYEAQ come from the germline V gene. CDR3 region: CASCASGFPWNEQFF. As DNA, the CDR3 is TGTGCCAGCTGTGCTAGCGGTTTCCCTTGGAATGAGCAGTTCTTC.

This chain connects TRBV7-2 to TRBJ2-1, with 14 bases identical to TRBD2. The V gene end was trimmed by 4 bases and the J gene end by 0 bases; junction bases not matched to a gene: 5. Per the germline V gene, CDR1 is SGHTA and CDR2 is FQGNSA. The CDR3 runs to 18 residues. The CDR3 sequence: CASSSKGTSGSSYNEQFF. The CDR3 DNA reads as TGTGCCAGCAGCTCCAAGGGGACTAGCGGGAGCTCCTACAATGAGCAGTTCTTC. Full variable domain (outside the CDR3, taken from reference TRBV7-2 and TRBJ2-1): GAGVSQSPSNKVTEKGKDVELRCDPISGHTALYWYRQSLGQGLEFLIYFQGNSAPDKSGLPSDRFSAERTGGSVSTLTIQRTQQEDSAVYLCASSSKGTSGSSYNEQFFGPGTRLTVL.

The J gene is TRBJ1-5, the V gene TRBV10-1; possibly TRBD1 for D (5 bases). Trimming pared 1 base from V and 0 bases from J, leaving 7 bases between. Germline values: CDR1 WNHNN, CDR2 SYGVQD (reference sequence). The CDR3 extends over 15 amino acids. The CDR3 spells CASSEWGNSNQPQHF. CDR3 DNA: TGCGCCAGCAGTGAGTGGGGGAATAGCAATCAGCCCCAGCATTTT.

The chain uses TRBV28 and TRBJ2-2, with D perhaps given as TRBD1 or TRBD2 (5 bases each). V lost 1 base, J lost 13 bases, and 16 bases lay in between. Germline V lookup: CDR1 MDHEN, CDR2 SYDVKM. The CDR3 spans 14 residues. Written as DNA, the CDR3 is TGTGCCAGCAGTTTATTTCCCAGGGACGGTACGCTGTTTTTT. Amino acids: CASSLFPRDGTLFF.

This chain connects TRBV11-2 to TRBJ2-3, with 8 bases fitting TRBD2. Germline values: CDR1 SGHAT, CDR2 FQNNGV. The CDR3 extends over 19 amino acids. The V and J ends lost 4 bases and 0 bases, in that order; junction bases with no gene match: 15. The CDR3 region is CASSSVRRIAGTSTDTQYF. Here the CDR3 DNA reads TGTGCCAGCAGCTCCGTTAGGAGGATAGCGGGGACTAGCACAGATACGCAGTATTTT.

Concerning this clone: The sample carries other DNA sequences with the same CDR3. The rearrangement links TRBV5-1 to TRBJ1-4; tentative D call: TRBD1 (6 bases). CDR1 and CDR2 from the germline V gene are SGHRS and YFSETQ. The ends were cut back, 0 bases at V and 3 bases at J, with 9 bases in the middle. The length of the CDR3 is 15 residues. The CDR3 nucleotides read TGCGCCAGCAGCTTGGGGGACACCTCTAATGAAAAACTGTTTTTT. Its protein product is CASSLGDTSNEKLFF.

A word on this clone: Other DNA sequences from this sample encode an identical CDR3 as well. The chain recombines TRBV28 with TRBJ2-7; TRBD2 aligns across 9 bases. Germline assignment: CDR1 MDHEN and CDR2 SYDVKM. J lost 4 bases, V lost 3 bases, and 4 bases had no gene match. CDR3 length: 14 amino acids. CDR3 bases: TGTGCCAGCAGTTTGGCGGGAGGGGATTACGAGCAGTACTTC. Protein: CASSLAGGDYEQYF.

The chain is built from TRBV2 and TRBJ1-4; the D is unclear. This CDR3 is 11 amino acids long. CDR1 is SNHLY, CDR2 FYNNEI, per germline. V was clipped by 7 bases and J by 12 bases, with 12 bases between them. This CDR3 is CASTLEGELFF. DNA for the CDR3: TGTGCCAGCACCTTAGAAGGAGAACTGTTTTTT.

For this clone: This same CDR3 is encoded by further DNA sequences in the sample. The chain joins TRBV5-1 to TRBJ2-3; D remains ambiguous. Germline V CDR1 and CDR2: SGHRS, YFSETQ. The CDR3 runs to 14 residues. V lost 0 bases and J lost 0, with 5 bases in between. For the CDR3, the DNA is TGCGCCAGCAGCTTGGAAGTCAGCACAGATACGCAGTATTTT. This sequence encodes CASSLEVSTDTQYF.

The CDR3 reads CTSSRAGEGTGELFF. The CDR3 DNA is TGCACCAGCAGCCGAGCGGGAGAGGGCACCGGGGAGCTGTTTTTT. The rearrangement uses TRBV1 and TRBJ2-2; the table gives TRBD2 as D, unverified against the DNA. TRBV1 is given as a pseudogene. The CDR3 is 15 residues long.

The V and J genes are TRBV9 and TRBJ2-2; 10 nucleotides align to TRBD2. This CDR3 region has 16 residues. Germline V CDR1 and CDR2: SGDLS, YYNGEE. J was trimmed by 5 bases and V by 0 bases; bases with no gene match: 4. The CDR3 here is CASSVEIAGGTGELFF. DNA for the CDR3: TGTGCCAGCAGCGTAGAAATAGCGGGAGGAACCGGGGAGCTGTTTTTT. Full variable domain (outside the CDR3, taken from reference TRBV9 and TRBJ2-2): DSGVTQTPKHLITATGQRVTLRCSPRSGDLSVYWYQQSLDQGLQFLIQYYNGEERAKGNILERFSAQQFPDLHSELNLSSLELGDSALYFCASSVEIAGGTGELFFGEGSRLTVL.